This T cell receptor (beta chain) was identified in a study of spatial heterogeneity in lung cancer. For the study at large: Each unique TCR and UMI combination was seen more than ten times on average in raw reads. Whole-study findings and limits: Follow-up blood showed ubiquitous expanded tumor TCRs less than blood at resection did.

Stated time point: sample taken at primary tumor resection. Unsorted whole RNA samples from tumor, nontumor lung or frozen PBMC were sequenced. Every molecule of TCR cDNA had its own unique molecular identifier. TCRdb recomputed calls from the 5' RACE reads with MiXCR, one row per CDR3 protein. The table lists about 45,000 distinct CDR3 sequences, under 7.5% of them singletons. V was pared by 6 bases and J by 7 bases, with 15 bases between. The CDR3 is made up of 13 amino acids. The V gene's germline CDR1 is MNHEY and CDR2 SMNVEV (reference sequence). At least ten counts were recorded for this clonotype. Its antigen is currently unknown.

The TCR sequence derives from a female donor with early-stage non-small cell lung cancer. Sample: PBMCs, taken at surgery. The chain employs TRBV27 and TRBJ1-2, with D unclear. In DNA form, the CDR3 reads TGTGCCAGCAGACCGGACGGAGTAGTTGGCTACACCTTC. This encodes CASRPDGVVGYTF.